This is a list of T cell receptor beta chains from one sample in a study of blood T cell repertoires in COVID-19. Assay: immunoSEQ multiplex PCR; the TCRdb copy retains only in-frame clones and omits some. Of around 260,000 clones listed, about 85% are singletons. The sample was peripheral blood. Receptors originate from a human donor in a cohort sampled during active COVID-19. Each CDR3 is given with its conserved first and last residue. The D gene is left open where the match is weak. Where a row states a size, it is once, few, many or the class of an expanded clone; other rows omit it.

TRBJ1-1 . TRBV7-2 few TGTGCCAGCAGCCGTCCCCTGGGCTTGAACACTGAAGCTTTCTTT CASSRPLGLNTEAFF
TRBJ1-2 . TRBV19 . TGTGCCAGTAGTATTTTACAGGCTTCCTATGGCTACACCTTC CASSILQASYGYTF
TRBJ2-1 TRBD2 TRBV9 many TGTGCCAGCAGCGTGGTGAGCGGGAGGGCCTACAATGAGCAGTTCTTC CASSVVSGRAYNEQFF
TRBJ2-1 . TRBV7-9 . TGTGCCAGCAGCTCCCCGCAGGGCCCTTTCAATGAGCAGTTCTTC CASSSPQGPFNEQFF
TRBJ2-3 . TRBV27 . TGTGCCAGCAGAACGACAGAGACGCAGTATTTT CASRTTETQYF
TRBJ1-4 TRBD1 TRBV30 . TGTGCCTGGAACCGACAGGGGGGTGAAAAACTGTTTTTT CAWNRQGGEKLFF
TRBJ2-1 TRBD2 TRBV9 . TGTGCCAGCAGCGTAGGTGCGGGAGGCTACAATGAGCAGTTCTTC CASSVGAGGYNEQFF
TRBJ2-1 TRBD2 TRBV4-1 . TGCGCCAGCAGCCCCCCGGGACTAGGCGGGCAGTTCTTC CASSPPGLGGQFF
TRBJ2-7 . TRBV11-2 . TGTGCCAGCAGCTTAAGTACGGGGCAGTACTTC CASSLSTGQYF
TRBJ1-3 . TRBV11-2 . TGTGCCAGCAGCTTATGGAGCGGCGCTGGAAACACCATATATTTT CASSLWSGAGNTIYF
TRBJ2-7 . TRBV7-9 . TGTGCCAGCAGCTCTAAGGGGCTGCTTTCCTACGAGCAGTACTTC CASSSKGLLSYEQYF
TRBJ1-5 . TRBV28 few TGTGCCAGCGCCAGAGGGGGAGCTCAGCCCCAGCATTTT CASARGGAQPQHF
TRBJ1-1 . TRBV2 . TGTGCCAGCAGCGTTGCAGGGTTCACTGAAGCTTTCTTT CASSVAGFTEAFF
TRBJ2-1 . TRBV16 . TGTGCCAGCAGCCAAAATGGAGTTAATGAGCAGTTCTTC CASSQNGVNEQFF
TRBJ2-1 . TRBV10-3 . TGTGCCATCAGTTCTTTAGTGGGCTCGGGGGTTGAGCAGTTCTTC CAISSLVGSGVEQFF
TRBJ2-1 TRBD1 TRBV7-9 . TGTGCCAGCAGGACACCGGGACAGGGACTTTACAATGAGCAGTTCTTC CASRTPGQGLYNEQFF
TRBJ2-5 TRBD1 TRBV7-8 . TGTGCCAGCAGCTTGATAGGGGGACAGGGACAAGAGACCCAGTACTTC CASSLIGGQGQETQYF
TRBJ1-4 . TRBV20-1 . TGCAGTGGACAGGCAAATGAAAAACTGTTTTTT CSGQANEKLFF
TRBJ2-3 TRBD2 TRBV10-3 . TGTGCCATCAGTGAGCAAGCTAGCGGGCTAAGTACGCAGTATTTT CAISEQASGLSTQYF
TRBJ2-1 TRBD2 TRBV7-6 once TGTGCCAGCAGCCCGATGGGGACTAGTGGTGTGGACAATGAGCAGTTCTTC CASSPMGTSGVDNEQFF
TRBJ2-5 . TRBV5-6 . TGTGCCAGCAGCTTGTATAGCGGAGAGACCCAGTACTTC CASSLYSGETQYF
TRBJ1-2 TRBD1 TRBV29-1 . TGCAGCGCCCAGGGGGGATTCTTCCGCGGCTACACCTTC CSAQGGFFRGYTF
TRBJ2-2 . TRBV28 . TGTGCCAGCAAGTCACTAGAGTACACCGGGGAGCTGTTTTTT CASKSLEYTGELFF
TRBJ2-3 TRBD2 TRBV27 . TGTGCCAGCAGTCCAATAGCGGGTGGGCAGTATTTT CASSPIAGGQYF
TRBJ1-6 . TRBV5-4 few TGTGCCAGCAGCTTAGAGAGGAGAAATTCACCCCTCCACTTT CASSLERRNSPLHF
TRBJ1-1 TRBD1 TRBV19 . TGTGCCAGTCTTAGCGGGACAGGGCGCACTGAAGCTTTCTTT CASLSGTGRTEAFF
TRBJ2-2 TRBD2 TRBV7-6 . TGTGCCAGCAGCACAGGGACTAGCGGAAACACCGGGGAGCTGTTTTTT CASSTGTSGNTGELFF
TRBJ2-5 TRBD1 TRBV5-5 . TGTGCCAGCAGTTTAAATTCAGGGGGAGCAGAGACCCAGTACTTC CASSLNSGGAETQYF
TRBJ2-2 TRBD2 TRBV29-1 . TGCAGCGTTAGGACTAGCGGGACAAACACCGGGGAGCTGTTTTTT CSVRTSGTNTGELFF
TRBJ1-2 . TRBV6-5 . TGTGCCAGCAGTACCCTCGGCAGAAGGCGGGCTGGCTACACCTTC CASSTLGRRRAGYTF
TRBJ2-1 TRBD2 TRBV5-6 once TGTGCCAGCAGCTTAGGTAGCGGGAACCGCAATGAGCAGTTCTTC CASSLGSGNRNEQFF
TRBJ1-6 TRBD1 TRBV20-1 . TGCAGTCGGGACAGGGTTTCACCCCTCCACTTT CSRDRVSPLHF
TRBJ1-5 TRBD1 TRBV20-1 . TGCAGTGCTAGTTGGGGACAGACTAGCAATCAGCCCCAGCATTTT CSASWGQTSNQPQHF
TRBJ2-3 TRBD1 TRBV6-5 . TGTGCCAGCAGCGGAGGACAGGGAAACACAGATACGCAGTATTTT CASSGGQGNTDTQYF
TRBJ1-2 . TRBV7-9 . TGTGCCAGCAGCCCCCATAATTGGGCGGGCTACACCTTC CASSPHNWAGYTF
TRBJ2-7 TRBD2 TRBV19 . TGTGCCAGTAGTCCTAGCGGGAGGGCCGCCTACGAGCAGTACTTC CASSPSGRAAYEQYF
TRBJ2-7 TRBD2 TRBV5-1 . TGCGCCAGTGCACCGGGACTAGCGGTCTCCTACGAGCAGTACTTC CASAPGLAVSYEQYF
TRBJ2-3 . TRBV12-5 . TGTGCTAGTGGTCTCGGGGACTTCCAGGGCGATACGCAGTATTTT CASGLGDFQGDTQYF
TRBJ2-6 . TRBV2 . TGTGCCAGCAGTGTTCAGGACTTTGGGGCCAACGTCCTGACTTTC CASSVQDFGANVLTF
TRBJ2-1 TRBD2 TRBV9 . TGTGCCAGCAGCGTAGACAGCGGGAGGTACAATGAGCAGTTCTTC CASSVDSGRYNEQFF
TRBJ1-2 . TRBV3-1/TRBV3-2 . TGTGCCAGCAGCCAAGTAGAGGGTTATGGCTACACCTTC CASSQVEGYGYTF
TRBJ2-2 . TRBV6-2/TRBV6-3 . TGTGCCAGCAGTAAGGACTCCAACACCGGGGAGCTGTTTTTT CASSKDSNTGELFF
TRBJ2-7 . TRBV28 . TGTGCCAGCAGTTTATATGGCTTCGGGGTCTCCTACGAGCAGTACTTC CASSLYGFGVSYEQYF
TRBJ1-6 . TRBV6-5 few TGTGCCAGCACCGGACAGACTAATTCACCCCTCCACTTT CASTGQTNSPLHF
TRBJ2-7 TRBD2 TRBV11-2 . TGTGCCAGCAGTGTTGGGGAGGGGCAGTACGAGCAGTACTTC CASSVGEGQYEQYF
TRBJ2-5 . TRBV7-9 . TGTGCCAGCAGCTTATTTTCGGGGCAAGAGACCCAGTACTTC CASSLFSGQETQYF
TRBJ2-2 . TRBV18 . TGTGCCAGCTCACCATTTTATTCGAACACCGGGGAGCTGTTTTTT CASSPFYSNTGELFF
TRBJ2-6 TRBD2 TRBV19 . TGTGCCAGTATGGCGGGAGGGCCCGGATCTGGGGCCAACGTCCTGACTTTC CASMAGGPGSGANVLTF
TRBJ1-6 . TRBV7-9 . TGTGCCAGCAGCTCCAGCGAGACAGATAATTCACCCCTCCACTTT CASSSSETDNSPLHF
TRBJ2-3 . TRBV28 . TGTGCCAGCAGTTTCCTCTTAGATACGCAGTATTTT CASSFLLDTQYF
TRBJ1-5 . TRBV10-2 . TGCGCCAGCACCGCCAGGGTAAATCAGCCCCAGCATTTT CASTARVNQPQHF
TRBJ2-3 . TRBV5-6 . TGTGCCAGCAGCTTGGCTGGGCATTCAGATACGCAGTATTTT CASSLAGHSDTQYF
TRBJ1-1 TRBD1 TRBV5-4 . TGTGCCAGCAGCCCCGGGACAGACACTGAAGCTTTCTTT CASSPGTDTEAFF
TRBJ1-1 . TRBV6-5 few TGTGCCAGCAATAAACCTTGGGGGGACACTGAAGCTTTCTTT CASNKPWGDTEAFF
TRBJ1-1 TRBD1 TRBV28 . TGTGCCAGCAGTTCCAAGGGGGCGCATGCTTTCTTT CASSSKGAHAFF
TRBJ2-5 TRBD1 TRBV20-1 . TGCAGTGCTAGTCCGACAGGGATGGTAGAGACCCAGTACTTC CSASPTGMVETQYF
TRBJ1-6 . TRBV12-2 once TGTGCAAGTCGCTTAGCGAGATCCACAGGTCTATATCATTCACCCCTCCACTTT CASRLARSTGLYHSPLHF
TRBJ1-4 TRBD1 TRBV15 . TGTGCCACCAGCAGAGGACAGGGGGCTAATGAAAAACTGTTTTTT CATSRGQGANEKLFF
TRBJ1-1 TRBD1 TRBV28 few TGTGCCAGCAGCTCCCTCGGCAGGGGGGACACTGAAGCTTTCTTT CASSSLGRGDTEAFF
TRBJ2-2 TRBD2 TRBV10-1 . TGCGCCAGCAGTGAAGGCGGGAGAAGCACCGGGGAGCTGTTTTTT CASSEGGRSTGELFF